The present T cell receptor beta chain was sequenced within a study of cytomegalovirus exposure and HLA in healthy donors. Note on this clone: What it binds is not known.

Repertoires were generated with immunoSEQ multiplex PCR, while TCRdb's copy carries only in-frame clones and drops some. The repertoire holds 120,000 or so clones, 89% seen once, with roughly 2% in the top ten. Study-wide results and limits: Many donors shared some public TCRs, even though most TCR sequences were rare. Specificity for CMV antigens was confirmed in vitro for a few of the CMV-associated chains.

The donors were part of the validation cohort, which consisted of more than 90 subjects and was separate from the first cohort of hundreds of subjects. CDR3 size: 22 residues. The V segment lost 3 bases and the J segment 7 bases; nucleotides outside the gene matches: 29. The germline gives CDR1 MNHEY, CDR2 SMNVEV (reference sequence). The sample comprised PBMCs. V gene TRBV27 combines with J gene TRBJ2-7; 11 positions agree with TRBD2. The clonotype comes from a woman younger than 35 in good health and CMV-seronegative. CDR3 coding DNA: TGTGCCAGCAGTTTCACTAGGACAAAGCCTCGGACTAGCGGGCTCGTACGAGGGGAGCAGTACTTC. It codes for CASSFTRTKPRTSGLVRGEQYF.